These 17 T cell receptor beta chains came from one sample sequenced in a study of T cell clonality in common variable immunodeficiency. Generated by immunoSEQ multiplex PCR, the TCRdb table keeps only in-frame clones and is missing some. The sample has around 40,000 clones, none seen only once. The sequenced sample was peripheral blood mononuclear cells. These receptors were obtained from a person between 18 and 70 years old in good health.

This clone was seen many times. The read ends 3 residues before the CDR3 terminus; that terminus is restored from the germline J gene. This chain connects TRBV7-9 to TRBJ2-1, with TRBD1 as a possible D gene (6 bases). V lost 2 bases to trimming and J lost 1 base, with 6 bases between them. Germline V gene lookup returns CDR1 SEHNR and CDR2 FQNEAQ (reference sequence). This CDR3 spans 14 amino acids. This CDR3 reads CASSLTGSYNEQFF. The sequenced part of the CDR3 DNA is TGTGCCAGCAGCTTAACAGGGTCCTACAATGAG.

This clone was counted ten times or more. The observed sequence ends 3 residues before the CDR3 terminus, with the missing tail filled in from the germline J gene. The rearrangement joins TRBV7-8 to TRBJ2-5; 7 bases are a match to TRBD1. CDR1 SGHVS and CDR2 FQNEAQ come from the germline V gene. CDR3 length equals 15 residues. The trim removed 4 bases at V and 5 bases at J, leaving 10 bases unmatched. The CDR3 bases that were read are TGTGCCAGCAGCTCCCGGGACAGACTTGTGGAGACC. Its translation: CASSSRDRLVET. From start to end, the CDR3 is CASSSRDRLVETQYF.

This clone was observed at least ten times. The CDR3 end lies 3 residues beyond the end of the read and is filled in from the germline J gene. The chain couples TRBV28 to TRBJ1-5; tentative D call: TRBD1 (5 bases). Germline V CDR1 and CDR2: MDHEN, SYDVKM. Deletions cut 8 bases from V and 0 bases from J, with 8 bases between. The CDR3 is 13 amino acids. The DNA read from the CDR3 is TGTGCCAGCGGGGGGTATAGCAATCAGCCC. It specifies CASGGYSNQP. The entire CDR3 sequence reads CASGGYSNQPQHF.

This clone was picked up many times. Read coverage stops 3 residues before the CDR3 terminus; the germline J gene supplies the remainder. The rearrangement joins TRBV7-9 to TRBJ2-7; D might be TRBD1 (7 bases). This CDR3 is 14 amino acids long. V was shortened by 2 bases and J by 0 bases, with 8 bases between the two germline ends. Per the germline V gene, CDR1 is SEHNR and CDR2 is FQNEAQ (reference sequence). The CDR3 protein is CASSLQGGSYEQYF. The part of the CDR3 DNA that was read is TGTGCCAGCAGCTTACAGGGGGGCTCCTACGAG.

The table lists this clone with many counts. The sequenced CDR3 bases are TGTGCCAGCAGCTTAGCGAAGACAGGGGGCACAGATACG. As protein: CASSLAKTGGTDT. The entire CDR3 protein reads CASSLAKTGGTDTQYF. The V gene is TRBV7-6, the J gene TRBJ2-3; 8 nucleotides agree with TRBD1. The sequence runs out 3 residues before the end of the CDR3; the remainder is reconstructed from the germline J gene. Unmatched junction bases numbered 3, after V lost 0 bases and J lost 1 base. CDR3 size: 16 residues. Germline lookup yields CDR1 SGHVS and CDR2 FNYEAQ. Full variable domain (rest looked up from reference TRBV7-6 and TRBJ2-3): GAGVSQSPRYKVTKRGQDVALRCDPISGHVSLYWYRQALGQGPEFLTYFNYEAQQDKSGLPNDRFSAERPEGSISTLTIQRTEQRDSAMYRCASSLAKTGGTDTQYFGPGTRLTVL.

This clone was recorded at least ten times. The CDR3 sequence is CASSHPTGGSETQYF. The covered CDR3 bases are TGTGCCAGCAGCCACCCCACAGGGGGCAGTGAGACC. The chain is built from TRBV14 and TRBJ2-5; TRBD1 aligns across 9 bases. The read terminates 3 residues before the CDR3 end, so the remaining end is supplied by the germline J gene. Germline CDR1 SGHDN, CDR2 FVKESK. This CDR3 contains 15 residues. The junction had 7 bases not matched to a gene; V was cut back by 3 bases and J by 5 bases.

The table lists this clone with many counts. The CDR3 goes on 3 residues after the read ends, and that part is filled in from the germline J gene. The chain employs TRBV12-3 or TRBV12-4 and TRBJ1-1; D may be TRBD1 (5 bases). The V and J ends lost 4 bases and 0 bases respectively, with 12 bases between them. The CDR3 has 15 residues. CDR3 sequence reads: CASSSKSGLNTEAFF. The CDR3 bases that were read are TGTGCCAGCAGTTCGAAGTCAGGGCTGAACACTGAA.

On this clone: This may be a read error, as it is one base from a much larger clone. The CDR3 DNA, read in part, is TGTGCCAGCAGCTCGCTACTAGCGGGGGGGCGAGAGACG. Protein sequence: CASSSLLAGGRET. The entire CDR3 protein is CASSSLLAGGRETQYF. The chain recombines TRBV7-3 with TRBJ2-3; 13 bases are shared with TRBD2. The CDR3 end lies 3 residues beyond the end of the read and is filled in from the germline J gene. This CDR3 has 16 residues. Germline V CDR1 and CDR2: SGHTA, FQGTGA. The whole variable domain, remainder taken from reference TRBV7-3 and TRBJ2-3, is GAGVSQTPSNKVTEKGKYVELRCDPISGHTALYWYRQSLGQGPEFLIYFQGTGAADDSGLPNDRFFAVRPEGSVSTLKIQRTERGDSAVYLCASSSLLAGGRETQYFGPGTRLTVL.

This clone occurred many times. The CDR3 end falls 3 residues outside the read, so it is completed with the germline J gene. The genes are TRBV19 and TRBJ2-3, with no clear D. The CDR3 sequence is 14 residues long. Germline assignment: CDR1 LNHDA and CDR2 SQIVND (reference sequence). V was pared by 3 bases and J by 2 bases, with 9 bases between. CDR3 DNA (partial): TGTGCCAGTAGTATGACTCCGTCCACAGATACG. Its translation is CASSMTPSTDT. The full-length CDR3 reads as CASSMTPSTDTQYF.

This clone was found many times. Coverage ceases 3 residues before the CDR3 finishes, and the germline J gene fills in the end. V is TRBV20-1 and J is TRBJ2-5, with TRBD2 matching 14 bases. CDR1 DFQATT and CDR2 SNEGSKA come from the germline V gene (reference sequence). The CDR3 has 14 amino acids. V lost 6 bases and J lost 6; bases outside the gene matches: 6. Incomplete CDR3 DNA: TGCAGTGCCCTGGGACTAGCGGGAGTTCAGACC. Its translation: CSALGLAGVQT. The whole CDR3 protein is CSALGLAGVQTQYF.

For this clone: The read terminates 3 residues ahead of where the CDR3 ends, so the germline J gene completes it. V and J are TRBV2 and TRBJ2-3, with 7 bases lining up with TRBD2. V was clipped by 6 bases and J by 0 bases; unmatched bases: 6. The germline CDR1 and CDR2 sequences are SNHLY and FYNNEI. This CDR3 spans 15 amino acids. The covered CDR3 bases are TGTGCCAGCAGCGGTAGCGGGTCTAGCACAGATACG. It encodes CASSGSGSSTDT. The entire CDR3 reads CASSGSGSSTDTQYF. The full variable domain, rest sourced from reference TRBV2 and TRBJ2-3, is EPEVTQTPSHQVTQMGQEVILRCVPISNHLYFYWYRQILGQKVEFLVSFYNNEISEKSEIFDDQFSVERPDGSNFTLKIRSTKLEDSAMYFCASSGSGSSTDTQYFGPGTRLTVL.

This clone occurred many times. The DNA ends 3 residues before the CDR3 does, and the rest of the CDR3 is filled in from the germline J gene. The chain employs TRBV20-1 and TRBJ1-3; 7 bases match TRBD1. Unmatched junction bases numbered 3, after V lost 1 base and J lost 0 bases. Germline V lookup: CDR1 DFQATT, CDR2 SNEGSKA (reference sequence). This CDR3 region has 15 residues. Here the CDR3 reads CSARGGQLSGNTIYF. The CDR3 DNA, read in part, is TGCAGTGCTAGAGGGGGACAGCTCTCTGGAAACACC.

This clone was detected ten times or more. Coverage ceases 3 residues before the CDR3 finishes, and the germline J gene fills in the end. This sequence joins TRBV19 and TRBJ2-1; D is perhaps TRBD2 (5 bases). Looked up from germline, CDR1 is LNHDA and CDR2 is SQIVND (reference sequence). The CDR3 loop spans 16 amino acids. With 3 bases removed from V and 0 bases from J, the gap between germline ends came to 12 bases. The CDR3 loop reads CASSIGSGSSYNEQFF. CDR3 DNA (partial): TGTGCCAGTAGTATCGGCAGCGGTAGCTCCTACAATGAG.

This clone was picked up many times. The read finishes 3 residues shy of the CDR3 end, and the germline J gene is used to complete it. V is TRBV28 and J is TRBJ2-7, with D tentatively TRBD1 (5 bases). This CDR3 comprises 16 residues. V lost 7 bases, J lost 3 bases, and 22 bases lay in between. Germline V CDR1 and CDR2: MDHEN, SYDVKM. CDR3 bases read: TGTGCCAGCAATGATTCATCGGAAAGGGGCGGCTACGAG. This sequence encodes CASNDSSERGGYE. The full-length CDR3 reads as CASNDSSERGGYEQYF.

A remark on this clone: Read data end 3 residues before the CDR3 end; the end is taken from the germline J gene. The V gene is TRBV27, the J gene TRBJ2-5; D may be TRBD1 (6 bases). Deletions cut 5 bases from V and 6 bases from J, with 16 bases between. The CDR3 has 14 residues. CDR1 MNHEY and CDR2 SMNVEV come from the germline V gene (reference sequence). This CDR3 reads CASSNRDTGKTQYF. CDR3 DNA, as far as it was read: TGTGCCAGCAGTAACCGGGACACGGGAAAGACC.

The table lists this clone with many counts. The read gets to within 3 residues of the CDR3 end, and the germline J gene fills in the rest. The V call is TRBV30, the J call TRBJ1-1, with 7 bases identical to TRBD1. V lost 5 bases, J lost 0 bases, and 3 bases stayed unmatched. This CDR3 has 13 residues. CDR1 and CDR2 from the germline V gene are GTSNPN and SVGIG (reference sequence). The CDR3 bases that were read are TGTGCCTGGGGGGGACAGTTGAACACTGAA. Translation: CAWGGQLNTE. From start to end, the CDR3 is CAWGGQLNTEAFF.

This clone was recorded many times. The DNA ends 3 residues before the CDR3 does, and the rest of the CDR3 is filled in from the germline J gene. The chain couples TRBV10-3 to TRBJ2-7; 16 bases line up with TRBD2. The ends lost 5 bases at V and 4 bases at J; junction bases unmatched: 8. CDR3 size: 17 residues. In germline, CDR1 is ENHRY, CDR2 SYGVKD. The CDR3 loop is CAISPGLAGGPRYEQYF. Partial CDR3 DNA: TGTGCCATCAGTCCGGGACTAGCGGGAGGGCCTCGGTACGAG.